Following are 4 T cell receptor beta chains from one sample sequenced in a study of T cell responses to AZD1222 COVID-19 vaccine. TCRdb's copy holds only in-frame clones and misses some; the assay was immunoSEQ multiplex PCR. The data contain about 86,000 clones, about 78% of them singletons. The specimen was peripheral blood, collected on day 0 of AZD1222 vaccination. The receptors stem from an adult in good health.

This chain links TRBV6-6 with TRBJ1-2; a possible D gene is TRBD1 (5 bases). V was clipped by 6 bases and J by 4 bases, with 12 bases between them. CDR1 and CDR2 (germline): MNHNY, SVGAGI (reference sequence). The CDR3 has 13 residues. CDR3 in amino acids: CASSPSGAYGYTF. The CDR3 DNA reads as TGTGCCAGCAGCCCTTCCGGGGCCTATGGCTACACCTTC.

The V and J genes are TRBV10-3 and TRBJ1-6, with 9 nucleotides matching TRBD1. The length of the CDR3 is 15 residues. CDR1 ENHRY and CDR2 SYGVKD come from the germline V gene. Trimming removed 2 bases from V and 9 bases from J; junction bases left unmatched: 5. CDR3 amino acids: CAISEALTGGSPLHF. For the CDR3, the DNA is TGTGCCATCAGTGAGGCCTTGACAGGGGGTTCACCCCTCCACTTT.

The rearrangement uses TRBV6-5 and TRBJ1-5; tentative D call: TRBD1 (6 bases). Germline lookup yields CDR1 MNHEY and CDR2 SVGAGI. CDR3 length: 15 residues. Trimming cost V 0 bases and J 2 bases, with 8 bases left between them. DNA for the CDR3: TGTGCCAGCAGTTACTCGTACAGGGGCAATCAGCCCCAGCATTTT. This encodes CASSYSYRGNQPQHF.

The CDR3 protein is CASNREGEKLFF. The CDR3 region has the DNA TGTGCCAGTAACAGGGAGGGTGAAAAACTGTTTTTT. The chain has TRBV11-2 and TRBJ1-4, with a tentative D call TRBD1 (6 bases). V lost 9 bases, J lost 7 bases, and 12 bases lay in between. The CDR3 sequence is 12 residues long. Looked up from germline, CDR1 is SGHAT and CDR2 is FQNNGV.